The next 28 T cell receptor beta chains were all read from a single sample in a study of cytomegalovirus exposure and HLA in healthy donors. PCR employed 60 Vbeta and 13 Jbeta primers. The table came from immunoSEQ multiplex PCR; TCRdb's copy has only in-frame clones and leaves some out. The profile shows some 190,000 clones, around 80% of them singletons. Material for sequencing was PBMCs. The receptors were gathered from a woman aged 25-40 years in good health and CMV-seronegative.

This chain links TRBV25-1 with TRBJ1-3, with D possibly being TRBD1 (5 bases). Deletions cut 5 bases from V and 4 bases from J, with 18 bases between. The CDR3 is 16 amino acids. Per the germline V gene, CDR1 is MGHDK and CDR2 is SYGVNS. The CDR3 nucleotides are TGTGCCAGCAGTTCCTACCGCCTGGGGCAAGGAAACACCATATATTTT. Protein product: CASSSYRLGQGNTIYF.

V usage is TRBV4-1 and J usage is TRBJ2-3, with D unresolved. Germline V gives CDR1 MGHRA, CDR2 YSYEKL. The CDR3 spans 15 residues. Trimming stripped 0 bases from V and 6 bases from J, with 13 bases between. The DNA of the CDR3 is TGCGCCAGCAGCCAAGATTCGTCTCTCCCGGATACGCAGTATTTT. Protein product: CASSQDSSLPDTQYF.

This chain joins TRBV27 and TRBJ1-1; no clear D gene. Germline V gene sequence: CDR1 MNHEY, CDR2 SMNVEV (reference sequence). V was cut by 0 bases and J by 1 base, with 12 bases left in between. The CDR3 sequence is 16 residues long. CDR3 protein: CASSLSGGEGNTEAFF. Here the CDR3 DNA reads TGTGCCAGCAGTTTATCTGGTGGGGAGGGGAACACTGAAGCTTTCTTT.

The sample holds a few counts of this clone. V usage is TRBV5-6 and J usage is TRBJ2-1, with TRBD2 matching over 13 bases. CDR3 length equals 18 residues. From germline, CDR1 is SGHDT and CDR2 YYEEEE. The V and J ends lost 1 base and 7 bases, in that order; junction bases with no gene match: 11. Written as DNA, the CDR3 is TGTGCCAGCAGCTTGTTCTTCGGCACGGGACTAGCGGGGAATGAGCAGTTCTTC. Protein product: CASSLFFGTGLAGNEQFF.

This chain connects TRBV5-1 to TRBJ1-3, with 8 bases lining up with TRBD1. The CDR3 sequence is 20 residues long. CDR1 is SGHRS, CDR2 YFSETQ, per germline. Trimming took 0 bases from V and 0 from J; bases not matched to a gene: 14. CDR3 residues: CASSLGFYGQGPSSGNTIYF. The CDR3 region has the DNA TGCGCCAGCAGCTTGGGGTTTTACGGACAGGGCCCGTCCTCTGGAAACACCATATATTTT.

CDR3 coding DNA: TGCGCCAGCAGCCAAGATAGCACTACCTCTGGAAACACCATATATTTT. Translating gives CASSQDSTTSGNTIYF. The rearrangement uses TRBV4-3 and TRBJ1-3; D unresolved. Germline V gene lookup returns CDR1 LGHNA and CDR2 YSLEER. This CDR3 has 16 residues. The V and J ends lost 0 bases and 0 bases respectively, with 9 bases between them.

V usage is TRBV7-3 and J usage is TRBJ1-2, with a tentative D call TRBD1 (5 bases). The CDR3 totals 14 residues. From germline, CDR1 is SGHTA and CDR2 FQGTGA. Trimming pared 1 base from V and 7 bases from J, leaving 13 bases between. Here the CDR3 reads CASSLMGPGSGYTF. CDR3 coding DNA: TGTGCCAGCAGCTTAATGGGGCCGGGTTCTGGCTACACCTTC. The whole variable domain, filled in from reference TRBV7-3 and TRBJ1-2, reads GAGVSQTPSNKVTEKGKYVELRCDPISGHTALYWYRQSLGQGPEFLIYFQGTGAADDSGLPNDRFFAVRPEGSVSTLKIQRTERGDSAVYLCASSLMGPGSGYTFGSGTRLTVV.

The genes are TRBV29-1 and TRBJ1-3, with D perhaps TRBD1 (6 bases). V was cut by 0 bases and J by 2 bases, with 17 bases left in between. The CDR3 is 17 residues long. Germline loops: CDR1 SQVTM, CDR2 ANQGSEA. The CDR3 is CSVEDEGGYLAGNTIYF. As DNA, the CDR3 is TGCAGCGTTGAAGATGAGGGGGGGTACTTGGCTGGAAACACCATATATTTT.

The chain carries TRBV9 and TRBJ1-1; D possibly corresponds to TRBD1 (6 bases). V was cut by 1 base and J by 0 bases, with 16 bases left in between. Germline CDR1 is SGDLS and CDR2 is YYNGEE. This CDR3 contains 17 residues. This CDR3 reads CASSVRTELAMNTEAFF. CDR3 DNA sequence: TGTGCCAGCAGCGTACGGACAGAGCTCGCCATGAACACTGAAGCTTTCTTT. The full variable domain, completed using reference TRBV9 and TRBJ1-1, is DSGVTQTPKHLITATGQRVTLRCSPRSGDLSVYWYQQSLDQGLQFLIQYYNGEERAKGNILERFSAQQFPDLHSELNLSSLELGDSALYFCASSVRTELAMNTEAFFGQGTRLTVV.

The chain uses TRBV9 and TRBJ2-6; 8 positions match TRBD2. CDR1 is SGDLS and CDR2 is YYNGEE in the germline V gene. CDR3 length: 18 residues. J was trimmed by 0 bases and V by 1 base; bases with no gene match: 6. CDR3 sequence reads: CASSVYSGATSGANVLTF. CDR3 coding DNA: TGTGCCAGCAGCGTATATAGCGGGGCAACCTCTGGGGCCAACGTCCTGACTTTC.

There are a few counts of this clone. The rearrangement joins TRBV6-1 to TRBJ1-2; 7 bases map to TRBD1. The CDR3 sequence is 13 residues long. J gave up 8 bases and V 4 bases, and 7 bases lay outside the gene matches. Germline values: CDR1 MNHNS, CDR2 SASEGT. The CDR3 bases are TGTGCCAGCAGTGTAGGGGGCACCCAGGGCTACACCTTC. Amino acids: CASSVGGTQGYTF.

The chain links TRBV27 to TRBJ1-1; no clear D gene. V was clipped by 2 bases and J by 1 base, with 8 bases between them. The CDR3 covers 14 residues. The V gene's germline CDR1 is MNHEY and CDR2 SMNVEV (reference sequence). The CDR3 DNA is TGTGCCAGCAGTTTACTTGACTGGAACACTGAAGCTTTCTTT. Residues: CASSLLDWNTEAFF.

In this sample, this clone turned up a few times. CDR3: CASGILDREAFAGQPQHF. The DNA of the CDR3 is TGCGCCAGCGGCATTCTGGACAGGGAAGCATTTGCAGGTCAGCCCCAGCATTTT. The chain carries TRBV10-1 and TRBJ1-5; 8 positions agree with TRBD1. Per the germline V gene, CDR1 is WNHNN and CDR2 is SYGVQD (reference sequence). This CDR3 is built from 18 residues. V lost 8 bases, J lost 6 bases, and 21 bases stayed unmatched.

The CDR3 region is CASSADSSGANVLTF. DNA of the CDR3: TGTGCCAGCAGCGCGGATTCCTCTGGGGCCAACGTCCTGACTTTC. This chain uses TRBV11-2 with TRBJ2-6, with D unclear. This CDR3 spans 15 amino acids. Germline V gives CDR1 SGHAT, CDR2 FQNNGV. Trimming took off 5 bases at V and 0 bases at J, with 8 bases between the two ends.

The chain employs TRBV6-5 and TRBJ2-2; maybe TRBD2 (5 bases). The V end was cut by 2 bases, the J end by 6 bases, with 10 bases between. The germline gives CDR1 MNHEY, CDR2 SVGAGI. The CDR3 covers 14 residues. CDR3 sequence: CASSYVSGSGELFF. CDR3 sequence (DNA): TGTGCCAGCAGTTACGTTTCGGGATCCGGGGAGCTGTTTTTT.

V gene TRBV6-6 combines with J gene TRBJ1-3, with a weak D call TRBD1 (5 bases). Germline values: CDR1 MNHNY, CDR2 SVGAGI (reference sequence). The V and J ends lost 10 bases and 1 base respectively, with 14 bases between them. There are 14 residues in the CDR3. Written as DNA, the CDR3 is TGTGCCATCACAGGACACATATCTGGAAACACCATATATTTT. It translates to CAITGHISGNTIYF.

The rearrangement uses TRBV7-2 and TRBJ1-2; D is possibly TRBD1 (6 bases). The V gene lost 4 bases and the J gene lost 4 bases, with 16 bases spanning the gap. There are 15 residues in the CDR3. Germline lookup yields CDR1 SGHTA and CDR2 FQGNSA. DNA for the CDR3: TGTGCCAGCAGCTCCCGAACAGGGTTCGCCTATGGCTACACCTTC. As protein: CASSSRTGFAYGYTF.

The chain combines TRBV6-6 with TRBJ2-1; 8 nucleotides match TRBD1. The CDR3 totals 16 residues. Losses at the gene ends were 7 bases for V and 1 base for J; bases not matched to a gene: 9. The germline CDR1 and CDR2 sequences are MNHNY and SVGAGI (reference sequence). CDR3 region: CASKIQGVESYNEQFF. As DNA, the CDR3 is TGTGCCAGCAAGATACAGGGGGTTGAATCCTACAATGAGCAGTTCTTC.

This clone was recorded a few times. The CDR3 region is CASSYSGTGIGGYTF. CDR3 nucleotides: TGTGCCAGCAGCTACTCCGGGACAGGGATCGGTGGCTACACCTTC. The chain is built from TRBV5-6 and TRBJ1-2; TRBD1 matches at 9 bases. The germline CDR1 and CDR2 sequences are SGHDT and YYEEEE. This CDR3 is built from 15 residues. The trim removed 3 bases at V and 7 bases at J, leaving 10 bases unmatched.

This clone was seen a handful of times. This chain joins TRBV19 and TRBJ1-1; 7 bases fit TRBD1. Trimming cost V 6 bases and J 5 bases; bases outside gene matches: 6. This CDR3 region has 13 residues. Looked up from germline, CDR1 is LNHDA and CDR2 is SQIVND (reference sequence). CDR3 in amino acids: CASSLRGETEAFF. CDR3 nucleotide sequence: TGTGCCAGTAGCCTCAGGGGGGAAACTGAAGCTTTCTTT. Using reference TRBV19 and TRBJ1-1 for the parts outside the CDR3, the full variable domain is DGGITQSPKYLFRKEGQNVTLSCEQNLNHDAMYWYRQDPGQGLRLIYYSQIVNDFQKGDIAEGYSVSREKKESFPLTVTSAQKNPTAFYLCASSLRGETEAFFGQGTRLTVV.

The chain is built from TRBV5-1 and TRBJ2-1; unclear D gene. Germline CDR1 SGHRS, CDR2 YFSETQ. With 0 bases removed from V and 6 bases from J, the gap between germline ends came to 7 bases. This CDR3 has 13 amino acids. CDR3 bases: TGCGCCAGCAGCTTGGCCGGTTCCAATGAGCAGTTCTTC. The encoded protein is CASSLAGSNEQFF. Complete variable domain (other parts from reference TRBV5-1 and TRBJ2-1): KAGVTQTPRYLIKTRGQQVTLSCSPISGHRSVSWYQQTPGQGLQFLFEYFSETQRNKGNFPGRFSGRQFSNSRSEMNVSTLELGDSALYLCASSLAGSNEQFFGPGTRLTVL.

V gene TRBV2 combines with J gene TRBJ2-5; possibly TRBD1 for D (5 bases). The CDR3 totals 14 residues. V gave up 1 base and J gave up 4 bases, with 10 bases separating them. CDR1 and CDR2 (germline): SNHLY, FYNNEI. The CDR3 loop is CASSEVRVGETQYF. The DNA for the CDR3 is TGTGCCAGCAGTGAAGTCAGGGTAGGAGAGACCCAGTACTTC.

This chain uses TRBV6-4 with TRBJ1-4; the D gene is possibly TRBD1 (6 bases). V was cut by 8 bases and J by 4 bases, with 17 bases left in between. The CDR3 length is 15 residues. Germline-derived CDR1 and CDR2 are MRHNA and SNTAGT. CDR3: CASWVGQPLNEKLFF. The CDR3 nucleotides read TGTGCCAGCTGGGTTGGACAGCCTCTTAATGAAAAACTGTTTTTT.

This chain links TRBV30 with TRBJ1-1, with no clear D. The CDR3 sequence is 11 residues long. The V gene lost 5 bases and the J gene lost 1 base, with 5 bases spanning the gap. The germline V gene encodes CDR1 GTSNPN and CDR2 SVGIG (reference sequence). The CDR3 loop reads CAWDKNTEAFF. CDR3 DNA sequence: TGTGCCTGGGACAAGAACACTGAAGCTTTCTTT.

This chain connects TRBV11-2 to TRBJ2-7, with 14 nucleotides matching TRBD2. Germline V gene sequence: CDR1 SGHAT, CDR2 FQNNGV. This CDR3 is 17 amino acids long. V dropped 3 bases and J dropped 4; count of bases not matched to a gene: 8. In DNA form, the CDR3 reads TGTGCCAGCAGCTTCAGGGGGACTAGCGGGGGCTTGTACGAGCAGTACTTC. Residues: CASSFRGTSGGLYEQYF.

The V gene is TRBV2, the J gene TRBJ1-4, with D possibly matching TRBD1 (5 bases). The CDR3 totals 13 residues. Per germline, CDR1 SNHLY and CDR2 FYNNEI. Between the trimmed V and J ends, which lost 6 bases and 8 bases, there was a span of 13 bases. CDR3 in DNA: TGTGCCAGCAGCGCCTGGGGGGGGGAAAAACTGTTTTTT. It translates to CASSAWGGEKLFF. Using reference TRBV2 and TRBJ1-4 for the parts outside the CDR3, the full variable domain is EPEVTQTPSHQVTQMGQEVILRCVPISNHLYFYWYRQILGQKVEFLVSFYNNEISEKSEIFDDQFSVERPDGSNFTLKIRSTKLEDSAMYFCASSAWGGEKLFFGSGTQLSVL.

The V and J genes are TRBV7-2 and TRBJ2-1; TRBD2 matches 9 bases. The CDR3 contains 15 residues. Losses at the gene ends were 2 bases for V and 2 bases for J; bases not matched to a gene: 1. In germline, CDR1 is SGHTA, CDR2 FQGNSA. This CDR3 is CASSLSGGTYNEQFF. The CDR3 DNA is TGTGCCAGCAGCTTAAGCGGGGGGACCTACAATGAGCAGTTCTTC.

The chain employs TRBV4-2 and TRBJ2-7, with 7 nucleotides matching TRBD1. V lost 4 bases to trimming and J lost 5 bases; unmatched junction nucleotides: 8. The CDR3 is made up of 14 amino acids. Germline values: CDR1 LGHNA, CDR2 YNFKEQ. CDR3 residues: CASSRLTGSNEQYF. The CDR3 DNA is TGTGCCAGCAGCCGACTGACAGGGAGCAACGAGCAGTACTTC.